Listed below are T cell receptor beta chains from one sample, sequenced in a study of blood T cell repertoires in COVID-19. TCRdb's copy holds only in-frame clones and misses some; the assay was immunoSEQ multiplex PCR. The sample lists about 230,000 clones; around 86% were seen once. The source material was peripheral blood. All receptors derive from a man in his fifties or sixties with COVID-19, enrolled during active disease. Each CDR3 is given with its conserved first and last residue. The D gene is left open where the match is weak. Clone size is stated in some rows and not others, as once, few, many or a class when expanded.

clone size,D gene,V gene,J gene,CDR3 DNA,CDR3 protein
NA,NA,TRBV3-1/TRBV3-2,TRBJ2-2,TGTGCCAGCAGCCCCCTAGGGACAATTAACACCGGGGAGCTGTTTTTT,CASSPLGTINTGELFF
NA,NA,TRBV18,TRBJ1-1,TGTGCCAGCTCAGAACAGAGACAGAACACTGAAGCTTTCTTT,CASSEQRQNTEAFF
once,TRBD1,TRBV6-5,TRBJ1-2,TGTGCCAGCAGTTACTACGGACAGGGGGAATATGGCTACACCTTC,CASSYYGQGEYGYTF
NA,NA,TRBV13,TRBJ1-5,TGTGCCAGCAGCACGAGAGGTGAGCAGCCCCAGCATTTT,CASSTRGEQPQHF
NA,NA,TRBV4-1,TRBJ2-5,TGCGCCAGCAGCCAAGACGGCGGGGCTGTACAAGAGACCCAGTACTTC,CASSQDGGAVQETQYF
NA,TRBD1,TRBV27,TRBJ1-4,TGTGCCAGCAGGCTTACGACAGGGGGCGTCGGCGAAAAACTGTTTTTT,CASRLTTGGVGEKLFF
few,NA,TRBV6-6,TRBJ2-2,TGTGCCAGCAGTTACTTCGTCACTAGTACCGGGGAGCTGTTTTTT,CASSYFVTSTGELFF
few,NA,TRBV3-1/TRBV3-2,TRBJ2-4,TGTGCCAGCAGCCAACGGGGGGCTCGGGACATTCAGTACTTC,CASSQRGARDIQYF
NA,NA,TRBV5-1,TRBJ1-2,TGCGCCAGCAGCGAACCCTCGAGTATGTATGGCTACACCTTC,CASSEPSSMYGYTF
NA,TRBD1,TRBV25-1,TRBJ2-7,TGTGCCAGCAGTGACCGGACAGGGAGCTCCTACGAGCAGTACTTC,CASSDRTGSSYEQYF
NA,TRBD2,TRBV24-1,TRBJ2-3,TGTGCCACCAGTGGCTGGAGCGGGGCAGATACGCAGTATTTT,CATSGWSGADTQYF
NA,NA,TRBV20-1,TRBJ2-7,TGCAGTGCTAGTTCCCTGGGCGCCGGGAAGCAGTACTTC,CSASSLGAGKQYF
NA,TRBD2,TRBV2,TRBJ2-3,TGTGCCAGCAGTGAAGCTAGCGGGAGTCTCGGCTCCACAGATACGCAGTATTTT,CASSEASGSLGSTDTQYF
once,NA,TRBV5-5,TRBJ1-1,TGTGCCAGCAGCTTAGTGATGGGCCGAATCCCTGAAGCTTTCTTT,CASSLVMGRIPEAFF
NA,NA,TRBV23-1,TRBJ2-5,TGCGCCAGCCGCGTCGTTACCCAGTACTTC,CASRVVTQYF
NA,NA,TRBV15,TRBJ1-4,TGTGCCACCAGCCCCCAGGGATCTAATGAAAAACTGTTTTTT,CATSPQGSNEKLFF
NA,TRBD2,TRBV7-9,TRBJ2-1,TGTGCCAGCAGCTTTATGGGGGGGTACAATGAGCAGTTCTTC,CASSFMGGYNEQFF
once,TRBD1,TRBV7-2,TRBJ1-1,TGTGCCAGCAGCCTAAGACAGGGGAGGACTTTCTTT,CASSLRQGRTFF
NA,NA,TRBV28,TRBJ1-6,TGTGCCAGCAGACCGTATGGGCATCTGGACCTCCACTTT,CASRPYGHLDLHF
NA,TRBD2,TRBV5-4,TRBJ2-1,TGTGCCAGCAGCTTCGCGGGAGGGACCTACAATGAGCAGTTCTTC,CASSFAGGTYNEQFF
NA,TRBD1,TRBV14,TRBJ1-1,TGTGCCAGCAGCCGATGGACAGGGGTTAGCGCTGAAGCTTTCTTT,CASSRWTGVSAEAFF
once,NA,TRBV19,TRBJ1-2,TGTGCCAGTAGTACCCCCGGGACTTTTGCTCATTATGGCTACACCTTC,CASSTPGTFAHYGYTF
NA,TRBD1,TRBV6-6,TRBJ1-5,TGTGCCAGCAGTTACTCGGGACAGGGGGGTCAGCCCCAGCATTTT,CASSYSGQGGQPQHF
NA,TRBD1,TRBV20-1,TRBJ1-1,TGCAGTGCTAGTAGGCTCCAGGGGGCCACTGAAGCTTTCTTT,CSASRLQGATEAFF
NA,TRBD1,TRBV19,TRBJ1-1,TGTGCCAGTAAGGTTTGGGACAGGGCGGGCAGGACGAACACTGAAGCTTTCTTT,CASKVWDRAGRTNTEAFF
NA,NA,TRBV12-3/TRBV12-4,TRBJ2-3,TGTGCCAGCAGTTCTAGCACAGATACGCAGTATTTT,CASSSSTDTQYF
NA,NA,TRBV6-6,TRBJ1-5,TGTGCCAGCAGTTACTCAATCAGGGTTGGCAATCAGCCCCAGCATTTT,CASSYSIRVGNQPQHF
few,TRBD2,TRBV28,TRBJ2-2,TGTGCCAGCAGTTCCATAGGACTAGCGGGGGGATCGAACACCGGGGAGCTGTTTTTT,CASSSIGLAGGSNTGELFF
NA,NA,TRBV7-2,TRBJ2-2,TGTGCCAGCAGCTTAAGGGGGACCACCGGGGAGCTGTTTTTT,CASSLRGTTGELFF
once,NA,TRBV18,TRBJ2-1,TGTGCCAGCTCACCCTACAGGGAAGCCTACAATGAGCAGTTCTTC,CASSPYREAYNEQFF
NA,TRBD2,TRBV15,TRBJ2-2,TGTGCCACCAGCAATTACCGGCTAGCGGCGAACACCGGGGAGCTGTTTTTT,CATSNYRLAANTGELFF
NA,NA,TRBV5-1,TRBJ2-3,TGCGCCAGCAGCTTGGGGCTCCTCGCGGCGACAGATACGCAGTATTTT,CASSLGLLAATDTQYF
NA,TRBD2,TRBV30,TRBJ2-1,TGTGCCTGGAGTCCTCGGGGGATTGGACTAGCGAATTACAATGAGCAGTTCTTC,CAWSPRGIGLANYNEQFF
NA,NA,TRBV6-2/TRBV6-3,TRBJ2-5,TGTGCCAGCAGTGCCGGTTGGGGCGCGGAGACCCAGTACTTC,CASSAGWGAETQYF
NA,TRBD2,TRBV10-3,TRBJ2-1,TGTGCCATAGGGACCGGGACTAGCGGTAAACCCTACAATGAGCAGTTCTTC,CAIGTGTSGKPYNEQFF
NA,NA,TRBV11-3,TRBJ1-4,TGTGCCAGCAGCTTAGACTATTATGGCGGAAAGACTAATGAAAAACTGTTTTTT,CASSLDYYGGKTNEKLFF
once,TRBD2,TRBV7-2,TRBJ2-1,TGTGCCAGCAGCTTAATGGGACTAGTAAGGAATGAGCAGTTCTTC,CASSLMGLVRNEQFF
NA,TRBD1,TRBV7-8,TRBJ1-1,TGTGCCAGCAGCTTTGGGGGACAGGGGGGCACTGAAGCTTTCTTT,CASSFGGQGGTEAFF
NA,NA,TRBV10-3,TRBJ2-2,TGTGCCATCTGGGGGGGCCTAAACACCGGGGAGCTGTTTTTT,CAIWGGLNTGELFF
NA,TRBD1,TRBV28,TRBJ2-7,TGTGCCAGCAGTACCGGGACAGTTTACGAGCAGTACTTC,CASSTGTVYEQYF
NA,NA,TRBV2,TRBJ2-1,TGTGCCAGCAACGAGCGGACCTACAATGAGCAGTTCTTC,CASNERTYNEQFF
NA,TRBD2,TRBV7-3,TRBJ2-5,TGTGCCAGCAGCTTAAACGGGAGGGCCTTAGAGACCCAGTACTTC,CASSLNGRALETQYF
few,NA,TRBV30,TRBJ1-6,TGTGCCTGGAGTGCAGGGGTTGCCTATAATTCACCCCTCCACTTT,CAWSAGVAYNSPLHF
NA,TRBD1,TRBV5-1,TRBJ2-7,TGCGCCAGCAGCAGTGGACAGGGAGGAGTCTCCTACGAGCAGTACTTC,CASSSGQGGVSYEQYF
many,TRBD1,TRBV2,TRBJ1-1,TGTGCCAGCAGTATGGGACAGGGGTTTACTGAAGCTTTCTTT,CASSMGQGFTEAFF
NA,NA,TRBV11-2,TRBJ2-5,TGTGCCAGCAGCTCTGGCTCTAGGGAGACCCAGTACTTC,CASSSGSRETQYF
few,TRBD1,TRBV11-3,TRBJ1-1,TGTGCCAGCGGCCGGGACAGGACTGAAGCTTTCTTT,CASGRDRTEAFF
NA,TRBD1,TRBV4-3,TRBJ1-2,TGCGCCAGCAGCCAAGTTCCAGGGGGAAACTATGGCTACACCTTC,CASSQVPGGNYGYTF
NA,NA,TRBV19,TRBJ1-5,TGTGCCAGTAGTTCTTCCTGGGGGCCATATCAGCCCCAGCATTTT,CASSSSWGPYQPQHF
NA,TRBD2,TRBV7-3,TRBJ2-2,TGTGCCAGCAGCTTTCTAGCGGGAGGTTCGAACACCGGGGAGCTGTTTTTT,CASSFLAGGSNTGELFF
NA,NA,TRBV2,TRBJ2-3,TGTGCCAGCGTTTCGGGACTACAGGGCATAAGCACAGATACGCAGTATTTT,CASVSGLQGISTDTQYF
NA,TRBD1,TRBV6-2/TRBV6-3,TRBJ2-7,TGTGCCAGCAGCGAACCGGGACAGGGCCACGAGCAGTACTTC,CASSEPGQGHEQYF
NA,TRBD2,TRBV10-2,TRBJ2-7,TGCGCCAGCAATACCGCGGGAGGGCCCTACGAGCAGTACTTC,CASNTAGGPYEQYF